These T cell receptor beta chains were read from a single sample in a study of T cell repertoires in cytomegalovirus infection. MiXCR, applied by TCRdb to the reads, yields one record per CDR3 protein. The profile shows around 770,000 distinct CDR3 sequences, 25% to 30% of them singletons. These receptors are not linked to any known antigen. The sequencing used cultured CD8+ T cells from PBMCs, collected from culture after CMV antigen stimulation. The origin of the receptors is a human donor in good health (CMV status not recorded). Some clones in this sample may be carry-over from other donors' samples. Each CDR3 is given with its conserved first and last residue. A D gene is named only where the DNA matches it firmly. Clone size is stated in some rows and not others, as once, few, many or a class when expanded.

>-|-|TRBJ2-3|TRBV7-9
TGTGCCAGCAGCCCTCCGGACCCGTCAATCACAGATACGCAGTATTTT
CASSPPDPSITDTQYF
>-|-|TRBJ1-1|TRBV10-3
TGTGCCATCAGTGAGTCTCTACGCATGAACACTGAAGCTTTCTTT
CAISESLRMNTEAFF
>-|many|TRBJ1-5|TRBV27
TGTGCCAGCAGTCAGGGGAGCCAGCCCCAGCATTTT
CASSQGSQPQHF
>-|few|TRBJ2-7|TRBV27
TGTGCCAGCAGTTTAAACCAGGGGGGGTACGAGCAGTACTTC
CASSLNQGGYEQYF
>-|-|TRBJ2-7|TRBV7-9
TGTGCCAGCAGTACCCCCACACAGGGAAGGTCCTACGAGCAGTACTTC
CASSTPTQGRSYEQYF
>-|few|TRBJ2-1|TRBV9
TGTGCCAGCAGCGTACTAGCGAACTACAATGAGCAGTTCTTC
CASSVLANYNEQFF
>-|-|TRBJ1-2|TRBV2
TGTGCCAGCTGTGACGAGCCGACCGTGAACTATGGCTACACCTTC
CASCDEPTVNYGYTF
>-|-|TRBJ1-6|TRBV4-1
TGCGCCAGCAGCCAAGTCATGAACTCCTATAATTCACCCCTCCACTTT
CASSQVMNSYNSPLHF
>-|few|TRBJ1-2|TRBV7-9
TGTGCCAGCAGCTCCCCCCGTGGGGTCGCTAACTATGGCTACACCTTC
CASSSPRGVANYGYTF
>-|-|TRBJ1-1|TRBV7-6
TGTGCCAGCAGCCTTAACTCAGGGGTGACTGAAGCTTTCTTT
CASSLNSGVTEAFF
>-|-|TRBJ2-7|TRBV20-1
TGCAGTGCTCTTAAACAGGGATACGAGCAGTACTTC
CSALKQGYEQYF
>-|few|TRBJ1-2|TRBV27
TGTGCCAGCAGTTTATCCCAGGGTCCCTTCTATGGCTACACCTTC
CASSLSQGPFYGYTF
>-|few|TRBJ1-4|TRBV19
TGTGCCAGTAGCTCGAGCGAGTCGGATGAAAAACTGTTTTTT
CASSSSESDEKLFF
>-|many|TRBJ2-7|TRBV6-5
TGTGCCAGCAGTTATAGCGGCTCCTACGAGCAGTACTTC
CASSYSGSYEQYF
>-|few|TRBJ1-1|TRBV6-2/TRBV6-3
TGTGCCAGCACCAGGGGTTTACCCCTTAACACTGAAGCTTTCTTT
CASTRGLPLNTEAFF
>TRBD1|-|TRBJ1-3|TRBV5-6
TGTGCCAGCAGCTGGGGACAGGGTGAAAACACCATATATTTT
CASSWGQGENTIYF
>TRBD1|-|TRBJ1-5|TRBV15
TGTGCCACCAGCCGCAGGGGGATAAGCAATCAGCCCCAGCATTTT
CATSRRGISNQPQHF
>TRBD1|once|TRBJ2-5|TRBV5-5
TGTGCCAGCAGTTCTCCTACCGGGACAGGGGGCTTTGAGACCCAGTACTTC
CASSSPTGTGGFETQYF
>-|-|TRBJ2-6|TRBV23-1
TGCGCCAGCAGTCAATCCCGGGGTGGGGCCAACGTCCTGACTTTC
CASSQSRGGANVLTF
>TRBD1|few|TRBJ1-6|TRBV2
TGTGCCAGCAGTGAGGGGGACAGGGATAATTCACCCCTCCACTTT
CASSEGDRDNSPLHF
>-|few|TRBJ1-1|TRBV28
TGTGCCAGCAGTAGCCCATGGATTGCTGAAGCTTTCTTT
CASSSPWIAEAFF
>-|-|TRBJ2-1|TRBV10-3
TGTGCCATCAGAGGGGGGGATGAGCAGTTCTTC
CAIRGGDEQFF
>-|-|TRBJ1-2|TRBV19
TGTGCCAGTAGTATAGATCCTGTTAACCACTTGGATGGCTACACCTTC
CASSIDPVNHLDGYTF
>TRBD1|few|TRBJ1-4|TRBV7-6
TGTGCCAGCCGGGACAGTCTTAATGAAAAACTGTTTTTT
CASRDSLNEKLFF
>TRBD1|few|TRBJ2-1|TRBV7-9
TGTGCCAGCAGATTCGGACAGGGCGACTACAATGAGCAGTTCTTC
CASRFGQGDYNEQFF
>TRBD1|-|TRBJ2-7|TRBV6-1
TGTGCCAGCCCAGGACAGGGGGCAGAAGAGCAGTACTTC
CASPGQGAEEQYF
>-|few|TRBJ2-1|TRBV29-1
TGCAGCGTTGAGGGACCGGTTCGCGACTACAATGAGCAGTTCTTC
CSVEGPVRDYNEQFF
>-|few|TRBJ2-3|TRBV7-9
TGTGCCAGCAGCCAGGCCTATACGCAGTATTTT
CASSQAYTQYF
>TRBD1|-|TRBJ2-1|TRBV19
TGTGCCAGTAGTACTTGGGACAGCTGCAATGAGCAGTTCTTC
CASSTWDSCNEQFF
>-|-|TRBJ1-5|TRBV7-8
TGTGCCAGCAGCTTTAACATAGGGGTTAGGGATCAGCCCCAGCATTTT
CASSFNIGVRDQPQHF
>-|-|TRBJ1-4|TRBV28
TGTGCCTGCCGGTCCGGAGGGGGTTCGGGTGAAAAACTGTTTTTT
CACRSGGGSGEKLFF
>-|few|TRBJ2-6|TRBV27
TGTGCCACCCTCTCTGGGGCCAACGTCCTGACTTTC
CATLSGANVLTF
>-|-|TRBJ1-1|TRBV4-2
TGTGCCAGCAGCCAACAGGGGATCGGATATACTGAAGCTTTCTTT
CASSQQGIGYTEAFF
>-|few|TRBJ1-1|TRBV12-3/TRBV12-4
TGTGCCAGCACCCTACAGAGATACACTGAAGCTTTCTTT
CASTLQRYTEAFF
>-|many|TRBJ1-2|TRBV7-9
TGTGCCAGCAGCTTAGAAACAAACTATGGCTACACCTTC
CASSLETNYGYTF